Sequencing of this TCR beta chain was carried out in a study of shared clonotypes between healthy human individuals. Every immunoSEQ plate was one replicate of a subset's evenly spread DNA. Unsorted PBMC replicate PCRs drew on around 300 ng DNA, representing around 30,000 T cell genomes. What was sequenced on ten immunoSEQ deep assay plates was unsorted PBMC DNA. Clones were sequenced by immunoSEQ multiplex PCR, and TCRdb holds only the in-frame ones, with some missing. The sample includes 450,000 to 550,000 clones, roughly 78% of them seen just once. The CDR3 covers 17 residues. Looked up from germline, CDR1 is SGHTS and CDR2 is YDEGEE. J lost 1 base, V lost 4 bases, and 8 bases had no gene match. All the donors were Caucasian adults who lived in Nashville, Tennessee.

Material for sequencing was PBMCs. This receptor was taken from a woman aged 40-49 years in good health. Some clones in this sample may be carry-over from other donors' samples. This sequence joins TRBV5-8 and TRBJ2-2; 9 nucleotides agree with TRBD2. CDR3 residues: CASSRPTSGLNTGELFF. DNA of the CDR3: TGTGCCAGCAGCCGACCGACTAGCGGTTTGAACACCGGGGAGCTGTTTTTT.